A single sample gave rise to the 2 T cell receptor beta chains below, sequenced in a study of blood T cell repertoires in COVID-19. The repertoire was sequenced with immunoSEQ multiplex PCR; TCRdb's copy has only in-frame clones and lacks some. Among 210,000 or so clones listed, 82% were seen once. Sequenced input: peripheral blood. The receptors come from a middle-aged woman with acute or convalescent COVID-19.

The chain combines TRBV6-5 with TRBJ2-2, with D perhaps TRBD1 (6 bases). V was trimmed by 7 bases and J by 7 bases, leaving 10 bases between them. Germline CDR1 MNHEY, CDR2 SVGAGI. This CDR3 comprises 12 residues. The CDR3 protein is CASNPGVGELFF. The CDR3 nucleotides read TGTGCCAGCAACCCAGGGGTCGGGGAGCTGTTTTTT.

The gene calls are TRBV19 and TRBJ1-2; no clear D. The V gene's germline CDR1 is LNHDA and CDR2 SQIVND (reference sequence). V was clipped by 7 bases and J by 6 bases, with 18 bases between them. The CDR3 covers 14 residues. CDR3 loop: CASTLTGILDGYTF. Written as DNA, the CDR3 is TGTGCCAGTACCTTAACCGGGATCCTCGATGGCTACACCTTC. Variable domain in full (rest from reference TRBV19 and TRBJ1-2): DGGITQSPKYLFRKEGQNVTLSCEQNLNHDAMYWYRQDPGQGLRLIYYSQIVNDFQKGDIAEGYSVSREKKESFPLTVTSAQKNPTAFYLCASTLTGILDGYTFGSGTRLTVV.